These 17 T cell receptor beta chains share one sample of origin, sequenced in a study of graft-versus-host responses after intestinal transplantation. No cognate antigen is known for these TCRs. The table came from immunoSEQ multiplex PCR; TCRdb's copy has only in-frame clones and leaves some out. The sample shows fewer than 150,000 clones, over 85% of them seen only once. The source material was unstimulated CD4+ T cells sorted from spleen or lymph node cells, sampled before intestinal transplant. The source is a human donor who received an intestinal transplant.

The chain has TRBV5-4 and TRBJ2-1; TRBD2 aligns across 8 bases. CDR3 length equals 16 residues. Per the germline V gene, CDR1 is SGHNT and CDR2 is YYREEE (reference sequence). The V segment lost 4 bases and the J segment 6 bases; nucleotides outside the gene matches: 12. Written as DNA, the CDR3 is TGTGCCAGCAGCCCCCGCCGGGGGGGTCGTGGCAATGAGCAGTTCTTC. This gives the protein CASSPRRGGRGNEQFF. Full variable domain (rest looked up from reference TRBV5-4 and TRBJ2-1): ETGVTQSPTHLIKTRGQQVTLRCSSQSGHNTVSWYQQALGQGPQFIFQYYREEENGRGNFPPRFSGLQFPNYSSELNVNALELDDSALYLCASSPRRGGRGNEQFFGPGTRLTVL.

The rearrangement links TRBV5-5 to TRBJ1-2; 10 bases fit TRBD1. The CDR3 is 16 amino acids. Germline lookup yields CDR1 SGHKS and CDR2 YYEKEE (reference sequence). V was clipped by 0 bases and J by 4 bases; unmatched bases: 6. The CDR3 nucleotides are TGTGCCAGCAGCTTGGGTCCGGGACAGGGGATCTATGGCTACACCTTC. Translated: CASSLGPGQGIYGYTF.

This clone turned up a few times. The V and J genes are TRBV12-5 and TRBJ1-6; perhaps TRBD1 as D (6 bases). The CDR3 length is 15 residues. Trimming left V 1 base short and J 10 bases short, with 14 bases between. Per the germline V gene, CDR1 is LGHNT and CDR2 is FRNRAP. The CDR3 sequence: CASGLGDTAGSPLHF. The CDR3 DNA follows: TGTGCTAGTGGTTTGGGGGACACCGCCGGATCACCCCTCCACTTT.

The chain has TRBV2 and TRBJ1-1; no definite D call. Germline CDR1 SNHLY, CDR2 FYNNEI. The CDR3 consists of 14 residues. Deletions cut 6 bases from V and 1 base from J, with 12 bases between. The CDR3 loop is CASRTAMGNTEAFF. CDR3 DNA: TGTGCCAGCAGGACGGCCATGGGGAACACTGAAGCTTTCTTT.

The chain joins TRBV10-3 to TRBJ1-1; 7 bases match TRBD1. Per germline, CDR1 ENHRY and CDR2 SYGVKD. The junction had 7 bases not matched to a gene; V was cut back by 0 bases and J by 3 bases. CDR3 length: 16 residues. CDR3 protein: CAISESPGQLDTEAFF. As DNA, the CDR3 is TGTGCCATCAGTGAGTCGCCGGGACAGTTGGACACTGAAGCTTTCTTT.

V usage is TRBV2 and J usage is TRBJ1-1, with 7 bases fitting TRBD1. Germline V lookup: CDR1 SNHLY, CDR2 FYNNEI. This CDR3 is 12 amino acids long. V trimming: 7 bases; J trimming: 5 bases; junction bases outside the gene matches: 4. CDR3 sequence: CASIQGGTEAFF. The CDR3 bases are TGTGCCAGCATTCAGGGGGGAACTGAAGCTTTCTTT.

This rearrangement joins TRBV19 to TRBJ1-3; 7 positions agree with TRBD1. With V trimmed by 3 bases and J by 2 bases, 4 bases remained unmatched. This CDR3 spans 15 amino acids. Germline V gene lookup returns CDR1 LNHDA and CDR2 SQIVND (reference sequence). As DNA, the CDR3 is TGTGCCAGTAGTATGGGTACAGGGGCTGGAAACACCATATATTTT. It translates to CASSMGTGAGNTIYF.

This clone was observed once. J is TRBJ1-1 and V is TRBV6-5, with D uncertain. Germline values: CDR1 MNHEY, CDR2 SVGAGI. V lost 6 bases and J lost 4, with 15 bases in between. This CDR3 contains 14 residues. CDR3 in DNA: TGTGCCAGCAGCCCACTACCCCGGGGCACTGAAGCTTTCTTT. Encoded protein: CASSPLPRGTEAFF.

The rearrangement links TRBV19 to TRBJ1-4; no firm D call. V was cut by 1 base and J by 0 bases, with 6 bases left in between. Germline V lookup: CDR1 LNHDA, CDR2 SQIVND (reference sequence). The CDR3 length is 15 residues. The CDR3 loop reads CASSIAGTTNEKLFF. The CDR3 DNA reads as TGTGCCAGTAGTATAGCCGGGACAACTAATGAAAAACTGTTTTTT.

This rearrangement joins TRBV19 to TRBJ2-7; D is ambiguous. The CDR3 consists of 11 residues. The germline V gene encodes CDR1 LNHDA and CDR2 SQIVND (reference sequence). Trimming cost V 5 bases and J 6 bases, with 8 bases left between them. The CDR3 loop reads CASSSTSEQYF. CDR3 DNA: TGTGCCAGTAGTTCTACAAGCGAGCAGTACTTC. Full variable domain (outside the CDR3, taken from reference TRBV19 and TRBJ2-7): DGGITQSPKYLFRKEGQNVTLSCEQNLNHDAMYWYRQDPGQGLRLIYYSQIVNDFQKGDIAEGYSVSREKKESFPLTVTSAQKNPTAFYLCASSSTSEQYFGPGTRLTVT.

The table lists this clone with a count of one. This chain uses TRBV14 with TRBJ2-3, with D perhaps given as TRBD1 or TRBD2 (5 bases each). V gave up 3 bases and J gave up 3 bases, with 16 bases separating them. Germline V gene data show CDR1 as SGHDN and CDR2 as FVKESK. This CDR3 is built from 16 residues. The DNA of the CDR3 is TGTGCCAGCAGCCACTGGGGGAAGCAGCTTACAGATACGCAGTATTTT. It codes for CASSHWGKQLTDTQYF.

The CDR3 DNA follows: TGTGCCAGCAGTGGGGACTTCGGGACAGATACGCAGTATTTT. It yields the protein CASSGDFGTDTQYF. This chain connects TRBV2 to TRBJ2-3, with D perhaps matching TRBD2 (6 bases). The germline V and J ends were trimmed by 4 bases and 3 bases, with 11 bases remaining between them. This CDR3 is 14 amino acids long. Germline CDR1 and CDR2: SNHLY and FYNNEI.

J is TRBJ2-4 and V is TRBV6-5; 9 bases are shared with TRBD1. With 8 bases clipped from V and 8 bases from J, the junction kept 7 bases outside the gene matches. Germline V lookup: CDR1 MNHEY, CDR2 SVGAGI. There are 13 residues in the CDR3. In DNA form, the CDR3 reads TGTGCCAGCCGTAGGACAGGGGAGGACATTCAGTACTTC. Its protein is CASRRTGEDIQYF.

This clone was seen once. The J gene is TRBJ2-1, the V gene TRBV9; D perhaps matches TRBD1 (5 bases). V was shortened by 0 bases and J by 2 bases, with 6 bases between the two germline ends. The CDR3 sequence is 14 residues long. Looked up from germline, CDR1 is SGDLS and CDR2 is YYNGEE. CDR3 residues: CASSVGGAYNEQFF. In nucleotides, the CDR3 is TGTGCCAGCAGCGTAGGGGGCGCCTACAATGAGCAGTTCTTC.

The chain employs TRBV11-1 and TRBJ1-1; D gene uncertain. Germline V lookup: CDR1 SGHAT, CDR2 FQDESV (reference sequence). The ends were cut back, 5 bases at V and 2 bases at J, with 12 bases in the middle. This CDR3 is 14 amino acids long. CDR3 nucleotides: TGTGCCAGCAGCCCCGTAGGGCTCAACACTGAAGCTTTCTTT. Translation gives CASSPVGLNTEAFF.

The CDR3, as DNA: TGTGCCAGCAGCTTAGAGCCCCTTACCTACGAGCAGTACTTC. Encoded protein: CASSLEPLTYEQYF. The gene calls are TRBV7-9 and TRBJ2-7; D not certain. This CDR3 is built from 14 residues. The V gene's germline CDR1 is SEHNR and CDR2 FQNEAQ (reference sequence). V was trimmed by 1 base and J by 2 bases, leaving 9 bases between them.

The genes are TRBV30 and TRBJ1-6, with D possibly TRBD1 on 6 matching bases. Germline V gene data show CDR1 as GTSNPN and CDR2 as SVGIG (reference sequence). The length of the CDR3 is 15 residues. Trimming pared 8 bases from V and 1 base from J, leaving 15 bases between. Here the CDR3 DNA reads TGTGCCAGTACAGGGAGTAGGTCCTATAATTCACCCCTCCACTTT. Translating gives CASTGSRSYNSPLHF.